Detailed here is one TCR beta chain. The CDR3 is made up of 15 amino acids. V was pared by 0 bases and J by 8 bases, with 19 bases between. Germline CDR1 GTSNPN, CDR2 SVGIG (reference sequence). In the original processing: Amplification with reference gene primers provided the estimates of nucleated cell counts. Only in-frame clones appear in the TCRdb table, and some are missing; sequencing was by immunoSEQ multiplex PCR. V, J and clone size reflect that table, while D and trimming were determined from the DNA. The sample yields over 200,000 clones, over 75% seen once. The sample belongs to a study of blood T cell repertoires in COVID-19. Study context: Acute and convalescent COVID-19 specimens originated in the United States, Italy and Spain.

The J gene is TRBJ1-2, the V gene TRBV30; possibly TRBD1 for D (6 bases). The material sequenced was peripheral blood. The sequence was collected from a human donor in a cohort sampled during active COVID-19. The CDR3 loop reads CAWSVLHRVSGGYTF. CDR3 coding DNA: TGTGCCTGGAGTGTCCTTCACAGGGTCTCGGGGGGCTACACCTTC.